Given below is one T cell receptor beta chain in context. The antigen is not known. Time point meaning: pretreatment peripheral blood. The data were taken from a study of PD-L1 blockade in urothelial cancer. Study overall: Atezolizumab, begun by patients in about 2014, was given at 1,200 mg intravenously every 3 weeks. Twenty-five of 29 patients were males with bladder-origin urothelial cancer. Each blood sample yielded a median of about 150,000 T cells.

Assay: immunoSEQ multiplex PCR; the TCRdb copy retains only in-frame clones and omits some. The sample has over 100,000 clones, about 81% seen once; the top ten hold 2.5% to 4%. Germline V gives CDR1 MDHEN, CDR2 SYDVKM. The CDR3 spans 14 residues. V shed 5 bases and J shed 8 bases, with 13 bases lying between them. Overall study findings and caveats: Below-median blood TCR clonality before treatment forecast better survival.

The gene calls are TRBV28 and TRBJ1-6, with TRBD1 as a possible D gene (6 bases). The sequence came from a man aged 45 to 65 with urothelial cancer. Sequenced material: PBMCs, taken around atezolizumab (anti-PD-L1) treatment. Here the CDR3 DNA reads TGTGCCAGCAGTATAACAGGGAATCATTCACCCCTCCACTTT. Its translation: CASSITGNHSPLHF.